A selection of T cell receptor beta chains follows, all from one sample in a study of cytomegalovirus exposure and HLA in healthy donors. Sequenced by immunoSEQ multiplex PCR; TCRdb stores in-frame clones only, minus some. The sample has about 200,000 clones, roughly 84% seen once; the top ten hold 1.5% to 2%. Sequences were obtained from PBMCs. Receptors originate from a man aged 45 to 65 in good health and CMV-seronegative. The CDR3 runs from the conserved cysteine through the conserved F or W. D genes are given only for firm matches.

TRBD2,TRBJ2-3,TRBV7-3,TGTGCCAGCAGCTCTAGCGGGAGGGCGGATACGCAGTATTTT,CASSSSGRADTQYF
NA,TRBJ2-5,TRBV6-6,TGTGCCAGCAGGAACAGGGTTAGTGAGACCCAGTACTTC,CASRNRVSETQYF
TRBD2,TRBJ2-3,TRBV9,TGTGCCAGCAGCGCGCTCCTGGGGACTAGCGGCCGCACAGATACGCAGTATTTT,CASSALLGTSGRTDTQYF
NA,TRBJ1-6,TRBV9,TGTGCCAGCGCCATCAGGGAGGGCTCACCCCTCCACTTT,CASAIREGSPLHF
NA,TRBJ1-1,TRBV27,TGTGCCAGCAGTCGTACCCAGGGAATGGGCACTGAAGCTTTCTTT,CASSRTQGMGTEAFF
NA,TRBJ1-1,TRBV6-1,TGTGCCAGCAGTGAAGTTACGACAGGCCGAAACACTGAAGCTTTCTTT,CASSEVTTGRNTEAFF
NA,TRBJ2-5,TRBV25-1,TGTGCCAGCAGTTACAGAGAGACCCAGTACTTC,CASSYRETQYF
TRBD1,TRBJ1-3,TRBV10-2,TGCGCCAGCAGCGACAGGGGATTAAACACCATATATTTT,CASSDRGLNTIYF
NA,TRBJ2-7,TRBV5-4,TGTGCCAGCAGCTTGGTGGGCAGCTACGAGCAGTACTTC,CASSLVGSYEQYF
TRBD2,TRBJ2-1,TRBV11-2,TGTGCCAGCAGCTCCGGGACTAGCTTTAAGGTTTTTAATGAGCAGTTCTTC,CASSSGTSFKVFNEQFF